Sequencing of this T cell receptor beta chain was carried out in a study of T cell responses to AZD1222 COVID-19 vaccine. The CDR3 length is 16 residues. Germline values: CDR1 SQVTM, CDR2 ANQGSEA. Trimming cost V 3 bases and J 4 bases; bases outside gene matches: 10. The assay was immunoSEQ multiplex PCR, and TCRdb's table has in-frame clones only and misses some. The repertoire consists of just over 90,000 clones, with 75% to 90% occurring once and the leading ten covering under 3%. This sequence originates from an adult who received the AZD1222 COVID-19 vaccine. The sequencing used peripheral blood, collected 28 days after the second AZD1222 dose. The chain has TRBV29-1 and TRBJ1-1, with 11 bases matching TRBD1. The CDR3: CSVELLPGTGGTEAFF. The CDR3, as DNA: TGCAGCGTTGAGTTACTCCCCGGGACAGGGGGCACTGAAGCTTTCTTT.